A selection of T cell receptor beta chains follows, all from one sample in a study of cytomegalovirus exposure and HLA in healthy donors. The data were produced by immunoSEQ multiplex PCR, yet TCRdb's version contains in-frame clones alone and is incomplete. The sample consists of nearly 200,000 clones, 70% to 85% of them appearing once. Specimen: PBMCs. The receptors come from a woman younger than 45 in good health and CMV-seropositive. The CDR3 runs from the conserved cysteine through the conserved F or W. D genes are given only for firm matches. Clone size is given for some rows only: seen once, a few or many times, or a class if the clone is expanded.

V: TRBV19; J: TRBJ1-5; size: -; D: -; CDR3: CASSGGSDQPQHF; DNA: TGTGCCAGCTCGGGGGGGTCTGATCAGCCCCAGCATTTT
V: TRBV28; J: TRBJ2-1; size: -; D: TRBD2; CDR3: CASGKRESRNEQFF; DNA: TGTGCCAGCGGAAAGCGGGAGTCCCGCAATGAGCAGTTCTTC
V: TRBV29-1; J: TRBJ2-7; size: -; D: TRBD2; CDR3: CSVDTGEGGPPYEQYF; DNA: TGCAGCGTTGACACCGGAGAGGGAGGGCCCCCCTACGAGCAGTACTTC
V: TRBV5-1; J: TRBJ2-7; size: -; D: -; CDR3: CASSLAISSRDYEQYF; DNA: TGCGCCAGCAGCTTGGCCATAAGTTCTCGGGATTACGAGCAGTACTTC
V: TRBV5-1; J: TRBJ2-7; size: once; D: -; CDR3: CASSLRLNYEQYF; DNA: TGCGCCAGCAGCTTACGGTTAAACTACGAGCAGTACTTC
V: TRBV29-1; J: TRBJ2-1; size: -; D: TRBD2; CDR3: CSVASGSSYNEQFF; DNA: TGCAGCGTTGCTAGCGGGAGCTCCTACAATGAGCAGTTCTTC
V: TRBV5-1; J: TRBJ2-1; size: -; D: TRBD1; CDR3: CASGYTGGATDEQFF; DNA: TGCGCCAGCGGATACACAGGGGGCGCGACGGATGAGCAGTTCTTC
V: TRBV7-8; J: TRBJ2-7; size: -; D: TRBD2; CDR3: CASSFSSGTNEQYF; DNA: TGTGCCAGCAGCTTTAGTAGCGGGACCAACGAGCAGTACTTC
V: TRBV28; J: TRBJ1-1; size: -; D: -; CDR3: CASSYQTASEAFF; DNA: TGTGCCAGCAGTTATCAGACAGCCAGTGAAGCTTTCTTT
V: TRBV19; J: TRBJ2-7; size: few; D: -; CDR3: CASSKPTNREQYF; DNA: TGTGCCAGTAGTAAACCAACTAACAGGGAGCAGTACTTC
V: TRBV7-9; J: TRBJ1-2; size: -; D: -; CDR3: CASSSTGSEGYGYTF; DNA: TGTGCCAGCAGCTCGACCGGGTCAGAAGGCTATGGCTACACCTTC
V: TRBV6-1; J: TRBJ2-5; size: -; D: -; CDR3: CASRTAGTPNF; DNA: TGTGCCAGCAGAACAGCCGGGACTCCGAACTTC
V: TRBV7-8; J: TRBJ1-5; size: -; D: TRBD1; CDR3: CASSQDRGLQPQHF; DNA: TGTGCCAGCAGCCAAGACAGGGGGCTTCAGCCCCAGCATTTT